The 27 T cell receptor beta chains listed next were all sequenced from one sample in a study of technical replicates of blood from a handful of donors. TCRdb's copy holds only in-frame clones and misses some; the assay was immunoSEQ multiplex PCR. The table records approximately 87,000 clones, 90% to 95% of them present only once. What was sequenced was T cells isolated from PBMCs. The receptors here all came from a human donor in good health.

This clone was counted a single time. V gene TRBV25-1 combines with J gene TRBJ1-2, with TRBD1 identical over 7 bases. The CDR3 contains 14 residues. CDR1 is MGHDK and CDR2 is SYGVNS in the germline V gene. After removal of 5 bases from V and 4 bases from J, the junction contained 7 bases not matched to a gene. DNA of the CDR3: TGTGCCAGCAGTTTAACAGGGGTCAGCTATGGCTACACCTTC. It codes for CASSLTGVSYGYTF.

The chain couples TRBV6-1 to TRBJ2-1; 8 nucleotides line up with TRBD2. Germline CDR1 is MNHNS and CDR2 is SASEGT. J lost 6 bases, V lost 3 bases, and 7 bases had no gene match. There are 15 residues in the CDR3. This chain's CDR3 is CASSENLAGSNEQFF. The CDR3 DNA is TGTGCCAGCAGTGAGAACCTAGCGGGTTCCAATGAGCAGTTCTTC.

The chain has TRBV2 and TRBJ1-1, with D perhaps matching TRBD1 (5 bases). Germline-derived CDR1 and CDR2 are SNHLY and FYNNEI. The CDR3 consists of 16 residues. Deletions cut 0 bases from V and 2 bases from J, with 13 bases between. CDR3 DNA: TGTGCCAGCAGTGAAGCGGAGGGCAGGGTCAACACTGAAGCTTTCTTT. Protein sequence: CASSEAEGRVNTEAFF.

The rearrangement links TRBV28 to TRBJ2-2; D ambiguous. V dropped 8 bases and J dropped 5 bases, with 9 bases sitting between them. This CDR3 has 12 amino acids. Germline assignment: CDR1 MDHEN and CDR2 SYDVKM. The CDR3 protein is CASGKSTGELFF. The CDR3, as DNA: TGTGCCAGCGGCAAATCGACCGGGGAGCTGTTTTTT.

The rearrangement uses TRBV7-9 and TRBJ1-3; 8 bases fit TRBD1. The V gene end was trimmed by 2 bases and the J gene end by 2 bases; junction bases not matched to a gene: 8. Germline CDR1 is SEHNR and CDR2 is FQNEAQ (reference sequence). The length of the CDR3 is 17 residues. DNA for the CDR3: TGTGCCAGCAGCTTATTCCGCCAGGACAGGGCTGGAAACACCATATATTTT. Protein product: CASSLFRQDRAGNTIYF.

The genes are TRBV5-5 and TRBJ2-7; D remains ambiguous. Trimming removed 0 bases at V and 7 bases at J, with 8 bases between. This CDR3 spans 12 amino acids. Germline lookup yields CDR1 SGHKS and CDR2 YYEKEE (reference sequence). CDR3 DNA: TGTGCCAGCAGCTTGGCAAGCAAGGAGCAGTACTTC. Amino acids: CASSLASKEQYF.

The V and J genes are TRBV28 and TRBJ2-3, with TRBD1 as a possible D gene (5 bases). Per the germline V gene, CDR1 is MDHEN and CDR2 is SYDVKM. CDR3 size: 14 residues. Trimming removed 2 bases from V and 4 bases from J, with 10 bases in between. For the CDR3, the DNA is TGTGCCAGCAGTTTAGTGCAGGGTTCAGATACGCAGTATTTT. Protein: CASSLVQGSDTQYF.

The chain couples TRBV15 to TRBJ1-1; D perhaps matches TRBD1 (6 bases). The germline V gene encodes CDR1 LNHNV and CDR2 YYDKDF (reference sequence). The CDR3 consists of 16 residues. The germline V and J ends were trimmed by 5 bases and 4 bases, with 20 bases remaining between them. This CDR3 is CATSPGGTGAVTEAFF. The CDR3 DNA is TGTGCCACCAGCCCGGGGGGCACTGGGGCAGTCACTGAAGCTTTCTTT.

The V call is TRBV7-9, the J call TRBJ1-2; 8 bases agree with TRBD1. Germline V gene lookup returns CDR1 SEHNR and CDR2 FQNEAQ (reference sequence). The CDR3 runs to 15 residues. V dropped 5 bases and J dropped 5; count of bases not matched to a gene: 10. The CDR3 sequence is CASSPSGTGGYGYTF. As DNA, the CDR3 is TGTGCCAGCAGCCCCTCCGGGACAGGAGGGTATGGCTACACCTTC.

The CDR3 DNA reads as TGCAGCGTTGGTGCAGGGGGTAAAGGCTACACCTTC. It is translated as CSVGAGGKGYTF. This rearrangement joins TRBV29-1 to TRBJ1-2, with TRBD1 identical over 7 bases. Germline V lookup: CDR1 SQVTM, CDR2 ANQGSEA. Trimming at V came to 4 bases and at J to 8 bases, leaving 7 bases not matched to a gene. The CDR3 has 12 residues.

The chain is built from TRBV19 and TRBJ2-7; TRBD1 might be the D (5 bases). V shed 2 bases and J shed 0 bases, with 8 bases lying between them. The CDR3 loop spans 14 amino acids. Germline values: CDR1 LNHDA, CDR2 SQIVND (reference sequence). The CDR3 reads CASSITGHSYEQYF. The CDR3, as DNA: TGTGCCAGTAGTATAACAGGACACTCCTACGAGCAGTACTTC.

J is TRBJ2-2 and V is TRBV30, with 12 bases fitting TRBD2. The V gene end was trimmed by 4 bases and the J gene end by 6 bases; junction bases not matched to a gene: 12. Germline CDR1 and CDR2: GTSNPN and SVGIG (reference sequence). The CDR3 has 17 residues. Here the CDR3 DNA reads TGTGCCTGGACGAGACTTTCACTAGCGGGGGGCCCCGGGGAGCTGTTTTTT. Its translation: CAWTRLSLAGGPGELFF. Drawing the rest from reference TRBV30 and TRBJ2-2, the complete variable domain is SQTIHQWPATLVQPVGSPLSLECTVEGTSNPNLYWYRQAAGRGLQLLFYSVGIGQISSEVPQNLSASRPQDRQFILSSKKLLLSDSGFYLCAWTRLSLAGGPGELFFGEGSRLTVL.

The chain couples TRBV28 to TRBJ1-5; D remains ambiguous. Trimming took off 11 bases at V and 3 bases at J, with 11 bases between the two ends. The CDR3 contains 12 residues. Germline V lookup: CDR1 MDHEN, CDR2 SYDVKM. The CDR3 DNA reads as TGTGCCTCCTTGAGCCCCAATCAGCCCCAGCATTTT. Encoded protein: CASLSPNQPQHF.

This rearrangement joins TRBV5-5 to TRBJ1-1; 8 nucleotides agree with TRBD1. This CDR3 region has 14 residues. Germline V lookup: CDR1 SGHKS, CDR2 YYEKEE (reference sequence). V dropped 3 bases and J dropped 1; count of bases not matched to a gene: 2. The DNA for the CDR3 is TGTGCCAGCAGCTCCGGGACAGGGAACACTGAAGCTTTCTTT. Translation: CASSSGTGNTEAFF.

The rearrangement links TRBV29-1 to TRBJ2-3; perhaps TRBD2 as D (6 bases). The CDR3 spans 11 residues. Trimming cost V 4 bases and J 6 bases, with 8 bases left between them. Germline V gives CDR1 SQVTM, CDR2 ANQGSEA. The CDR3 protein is CSVGGGDTQYF. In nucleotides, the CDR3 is TGCAGCGTTGGCGGAGGGGATACGCAGTATTTT.

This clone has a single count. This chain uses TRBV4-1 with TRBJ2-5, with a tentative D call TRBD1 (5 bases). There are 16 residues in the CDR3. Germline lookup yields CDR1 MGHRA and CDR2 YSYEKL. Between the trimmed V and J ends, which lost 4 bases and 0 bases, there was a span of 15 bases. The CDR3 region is CASSPGSGAYQETQYF. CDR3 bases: TGCGCCAGCAGCCCCGGTAGTGGGGCTTACCAAGAGACCCAGTACTTC.

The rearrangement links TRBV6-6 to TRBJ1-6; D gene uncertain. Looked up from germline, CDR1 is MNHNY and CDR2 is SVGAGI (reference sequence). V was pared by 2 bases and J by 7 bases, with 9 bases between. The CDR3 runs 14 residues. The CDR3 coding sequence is TGTGCCAGCAGTTACCCCGGGGAAAATTCACCCCTCCACTTT. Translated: CASSYPGENSPLHF.

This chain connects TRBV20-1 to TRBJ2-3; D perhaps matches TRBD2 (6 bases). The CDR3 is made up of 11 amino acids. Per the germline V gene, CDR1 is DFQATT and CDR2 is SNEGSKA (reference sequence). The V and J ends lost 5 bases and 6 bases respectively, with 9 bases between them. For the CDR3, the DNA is TGCAGTGCTGGACGGGGGGATACGCAGTATTTT. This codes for CSAGRGDTQYF.

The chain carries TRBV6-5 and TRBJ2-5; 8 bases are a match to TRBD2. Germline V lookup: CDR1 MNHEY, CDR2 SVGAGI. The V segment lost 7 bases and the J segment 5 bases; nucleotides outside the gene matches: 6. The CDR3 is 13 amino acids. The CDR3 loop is CASTKAGVETQYF. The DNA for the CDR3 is TGTGCCAGCACCAAAGCGGGGGTGGAGACCCAGTACTTC.

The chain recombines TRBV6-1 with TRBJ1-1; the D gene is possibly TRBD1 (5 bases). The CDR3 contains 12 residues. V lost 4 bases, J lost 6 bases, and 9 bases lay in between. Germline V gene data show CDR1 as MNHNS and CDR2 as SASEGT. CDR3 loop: CASSGQGSEAFF. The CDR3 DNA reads TGTGCCAGCAGTGGTCAGGGTTCTGAAGCTTTCTTT.

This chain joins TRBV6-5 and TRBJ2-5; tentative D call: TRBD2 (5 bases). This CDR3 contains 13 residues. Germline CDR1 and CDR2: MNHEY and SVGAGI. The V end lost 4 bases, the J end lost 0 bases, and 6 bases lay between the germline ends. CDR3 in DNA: TGTGCCAGCAGTTTCGGGAACCAAGAGACCCAGTACTTC. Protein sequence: CASSFGNQETQYF.

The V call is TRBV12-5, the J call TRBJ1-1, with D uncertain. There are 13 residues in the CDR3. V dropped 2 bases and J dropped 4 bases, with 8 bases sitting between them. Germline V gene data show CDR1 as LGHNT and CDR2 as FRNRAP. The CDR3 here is CASGLPLPTEAFF. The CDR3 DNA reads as TGTGCTAGTGGTTTGCCCCTCCCCACTGAAGCTTTCTTT.

The CDR3 DNA sequence: TGTGCCAGCAGCGTACGGGCAGGGGGGAATCCTGAAGCTTTCTTT. Translation: CASSVRAGGNPEAFF. The chain combines TRBV9 with TRBJ1-1, with 7 bases fitting TRBD1. The germline CDR1 and CDR2 sequences are SGDLS and YYNGEE. J gave up 6 bases and V 1 base, and 9 bases lay outside the gene matches. This CDR3 region has 15 residues.

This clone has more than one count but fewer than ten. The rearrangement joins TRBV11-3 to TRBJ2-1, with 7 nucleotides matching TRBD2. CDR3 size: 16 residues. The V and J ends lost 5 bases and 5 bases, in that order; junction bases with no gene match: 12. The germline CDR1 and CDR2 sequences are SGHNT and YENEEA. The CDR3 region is CASSNMRERGDNEQFF. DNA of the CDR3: TGTGCCAGCAGCAACATGCGGGAGCGGGGCGACAATGAGCAGTTCTTC.

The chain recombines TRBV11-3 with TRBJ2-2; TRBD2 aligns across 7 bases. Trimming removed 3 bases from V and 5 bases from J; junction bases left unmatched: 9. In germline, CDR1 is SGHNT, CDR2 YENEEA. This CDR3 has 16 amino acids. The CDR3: CASSFTFTSETGELFF. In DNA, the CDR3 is TGTGCCAGCAGCTTCACTTTTACTAGCGAGACCGGGGAGCTGTTTTTT. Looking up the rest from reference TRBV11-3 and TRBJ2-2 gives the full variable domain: EAGVVQSPRYKIIEKKQPVAFWCNPISGHNTLYWYLQNLGQGPELLIRYENEEAVDDSQLPKDRFSAERLKGVDSTLKIQPAELGDSAVYLCASSFTFTSETGELFFGEGSRLTVL.

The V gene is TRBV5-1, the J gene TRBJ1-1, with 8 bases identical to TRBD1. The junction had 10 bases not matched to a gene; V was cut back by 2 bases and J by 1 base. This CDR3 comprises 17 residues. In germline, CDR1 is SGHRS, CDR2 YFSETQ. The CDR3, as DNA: TGCGCCAGCAGCTTCCGACAGGGGCTTCTTGGGAACACTGAAGCTTTCTTT. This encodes CASSFRQGLLGNTEAFF.

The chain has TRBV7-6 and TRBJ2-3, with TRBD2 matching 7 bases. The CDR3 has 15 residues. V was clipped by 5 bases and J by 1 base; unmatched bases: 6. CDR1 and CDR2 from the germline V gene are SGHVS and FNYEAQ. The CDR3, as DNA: TGTGCCAGCAGCCAAACTAGCGTGGGCACAGATACGCAGTATTTT. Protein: CASSQTSVGTDTQYF. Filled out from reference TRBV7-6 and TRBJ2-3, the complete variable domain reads GAGVSQSPRYKVTKRGQDVALRCDPISGHVSLYWYRQALGQGPEFLTYFNYEAQQDKSGLPNDRFSAERPEGSISTLTIQRTEQRDSAMYRCASSQTSVGTDTQYFGPGTRLTVL.